The 19 T cell receptor beta chains presented below share a single source sample, sequenced in a study of Ad26.COV2.S vaccination and SARS-CoV-2 variants. Assay used: immunoSEQ multiplex PCR; TCRdb lists only in-frame clones, some missing. The sample records more than 300,000 clones, about 86% being singletons. Treatment in this sample: around 19 received Ad26.COV2.S at low or high dose, single or two shots; several received placebo; per-sample allocation not given. Collection of samples fell on day 63 after the first vaccine or placebo injection. The specimen comprised peripheral blood, sampled in a trial of Ad26.COV2.S vaccine versus placebo. The receptors come from a person aged 18 to 65 who received the Ad26.COV2.S COVID-19 vaccine or a placebo.

This clone turned up a few times. J is TRBJ1-1 and V is TRBV7-9; no clear D gene. Germline V lookup: CDR1 SEHNR, CDR2 FQNEAQ (reference sequence). This CDR3 comprises 15 residues. Between the trimmed V and J ends, which lost 3 bases and 1 base, there was a span of 12 bases. The DNA for the CDR3 is TGTGCCAGCAGCTTCACGAGCCGGGCGAACACTGAAGCTTTCTTT. Encoded protein: CASSFTSRANTEAFF.

This clone was found a few times. Additional DNA sequences in this sample encode the identical CDR3. The chain couples TRBV6-6 to TRBJ2-7; D possibly corresponds to TRBD1 (5 bases). The germline V gene has CDR1 MNHNY and CDR2 SVGAGI (reference sequence). With 0 bases removed from V and 2 bases from J, the gap between germline ends came to 8 bases. The CDR3 is 14 amino acids. CDR3 in DNA: TGTGCCAGCAGTTACTCGCAGGGCACCTACGAGCAGTACTTC. This gives the protein CASSYSQGTYEQYF.

In its sample, this clone was seen once. This chain connects TRBV18 to TRBJ1-1, with TRBD1 matching 7 bases. The ends lost 5 bases at V and 1 base at J; junction bases unmatched: 7. Germline V gene data show CDR1 as KGHSH and CDR2 as LQKENI. This CDR3 is 15 amino acids long. CDR3 in amino acids: CASSFYGTANTEAFF. DNA of the CDR3: TGTGCCAGCTCATTTTACGGGACAGCGAACACTGAAGCTTTCTTT.

This clone was observed a single time. The chain is built from TRBV2 and TRBJ1-1; TRBD1 aligns across 10 bases. The V and J ends lost 7 bases and 5 bases, in that order; junction bases with no gene match: 10. Germline assignment: CDR1 SNHLY and CDR2 FYNNEI. This CDR3 has 15 residues. In nucleotides, the CDR3 is TGTGCCAGCACTCAACCGGGGACAGGGGTAACTGAAGCTTTCTTT. Amino acid sequence: CASTQPGTGVTEAFF.

Here the CDR3 reads CASSPPSRKLRYNEQFF. The DNA for the CDR3 is TGTGCCAGCAGCCCCCCCTCAAGAAAGTTACGGTACAATGAGCAGTTCTTC. V gene TRBV7-2 combines with J gene TRBJ2-1; D call uncertain. V gave up 5 bases and J gave up 4 bases, with 21 bases separating them. There are 17 residues in the CDR3. Germline values: CDR1 SGHTA, CDR2 FQGNSA. The full variable domain, completed using reference TRBV7-2 and TRBJ2-1, is GAGVSQSPSNKVTEKGKDVELRCDPISGHTALYWYRQSLGQGLEFLIYFQGNSAPDKSGLPSDRFSAERTGGSVSTLTIQRTQQEDSAVYLCASSPPSRKLRYNEQFFGPGTRLTVL.

This sequence joins TRBV5-1 and TRBJ2-1, with 7 bases aligning to TRBD1. J was trimmed by 9 bases and V by 1 base; bases with no gene match: 10. Germline V gene data show CDR1 as SGHRS and CDR2 as YFSETQ. This CDR3 has 15 amino acids. CDR3 nucleotide sequence: TGCGCCAGCAGCTTGCCGGCAGGGGGTCAGGGTGAGCAGTTCTTC. It is translated as CASSLPAGGQGEQFF. The variable domain in full, completed from reference TRBV5-1 and TRBJ2-1, reads KAGVTQTPRYLIKTRGQQVTLSCSPISGHRSVSWYQQTPGQGLQFLFEYFSETQRNKGNFPGRFSGRQFSNSRSEMNVSTLELGDSALYLCASSLPAGGQGEQFFGPGTRLTVL.

The chain has TRBV3-1 (or the pseudogene TRBV3-2) and TRBJ1-1, with D possibly being TRBD1 (5 bases). CDR1 and CDR2 (germline): LGHDT, YNNKEL (reference sequence). This CDR3 is 14 amino acids long. V shed 6 bases and J shed 2 bases, with 13 bases lying between them. CDR3: CASSELTGNTEAFF. The CDR3 region has the DNA TGTGCCAGCAGTGAGCTAACAGGTAACACTGAAGCTTTCTTT.

The J gene is TRBJ1-5, the V gene TRBV6-5; the D gene is possibly TRBD1 (6 bases). This CDR3 has 15 residues. The germline gives CDR1 MNHEY, CDR2 SVGAGI. Trimming took 7 bases from V and 6 from J, leaving 19 bases between them. In DNA, the CDR3 is TGTGCCAGCAATTGGGGGCAGGGATGGGGTCAGCCCCAGCATTTT. Encoded protein: CASNWGQGWGQPQHF.

CDR3 protein: CASSLRRGRQGYGYTF. The CDR3 DNA follows: TGTGCCAGCAGCCTCAGAAGGGGCCGGCAAGGGTATGGCTACACCTTC. This chain connects TRBV3-1 (or the pseudogene TRBV3-2) to TRBJ1-2, with D tentatively TRBD1 (5 bases). The CDR3 runs to 16 residues. Germline CDR1 and CDR2: LGHDT and YNNKEL (reference sequence). V was cut by 4 bases and J by 5 bases, with 20 bases left in between.

The J gene is TRBJ1-2, the V gene TRBV30; no reliable D call. The V gene's germline CDR1 is GTSNPN and CDR2 SVGIG (reference sequence). Trimming removed 4 bases from V and 0 bases from J, with 9 bases in between. The CDR3 is made up of 13 amino acids. CDR3 sequence (DNA): TGTGCCTGGAATCCTACCACTAACTATGGCTACACCTTC. Protein: CAWNPTTNYGYTF.

This clone was seen a few times. The chain employs TRBV5-1 and TRBJ2-2, with TRBD1 as a possible D gene (6 bases). V lost 3 bases and J lost 6, with 9 bases in between. The CDR3 runs 13 residues. The germline CDR1 and CDR2 sequences are SGHRS and YFSETQ. CDR3 coding DNA: TGCGCCAGCAGCTCCACAGGGCCCGGGGAGCTGTTTTTT. Residues: CASSSTGPGELFF.

This clone turned up a few times. The V and J genes are TRBV11-2 and TRBJ1-1; no clear D. Germline CDR1 is SGHAT and CDR2 is FQNNGV. The CDR3 sequence is 12 residues long. Trimming took 1 base from V and 7 from J, leaving 7 bases between them. As DNA, the CDR3 is TGTGCCAGCAGCTTAGTCCCCGGTGAAGCTTTCTTT. Amino acids: CASSLVPGEAFF.

This rearrangement joins TRBV11-3 to TRBJ1-1, with D maybe TRBD1 (5 bases). The length of the CDR3 is 13 residues. Germline loops: CDR1 SGHNT, CDR2 YENEEA. V was trimmed by 5 bases and J by 3 bases, leaving 10 bases between them. The CDR3 DNA reads TGTGCCAGCAGCGCCAGGGTGGACACTGAAGCTTTCTTT. Translation gives CASSARVDTEAFF.

This clone was recorded once. This sequence joins TRBV11-2 and TRBJ1-1, with 9 nucleotides matching TRBD1. The CDR3 runs to 14 residues. Germline trimming cut 5 bases from V and 8 bases from J; bases unmatched to any gene: 9. CDR1 SGHAT and CDR2 FQNNGV come from the germline V gene. CDR3 sequence reads: CASSPGTGSFEAFF. Written as DNA, the CDR3 is TGTGCCAGCAGCCCAGGGACAGGGAGCTTCGAAGCTTTCTTT.

The rearrangement uses TRBV7-2 and TRBJ2-4; D gene ambiguous. The V gene lost 8 bases and the J gene lost 0 bases, with 11 bases spanning the gap. The CDR3 contains 14 residues. Germline CDR1 SGHTA, CDR2 FQGNSA. For the CDR3, the DNA is TGTGCCAGCGGATCCAGAGTAGCCAAAAACATTCAGTACTTC. Its protein product is CASGSRVAKNIQYF.

This clone was observed at least ten times. The chain recombines TRBV27 with TRBJ1-2; no clear D. The V gene's germline CDR1 is MNHEY and CDR2 SMNVEV (reference sequence). Trimming stripped 6 bases from V and 4 bases from J, with 18 bases between. The CDR3 loop spans 15 amino acids. The CDR3 nucleotides read TGTGCCAGCAGGCTGACCACGAATACCCCCTATGGCTACACCTTC. It yields the protein CASRLTTNTPYGYTF.

The chain links TRBV12-3 or TRBV12-4 to TRBJ1-1, with D maybe TRBD1 (5 bases). Trimming removed 3 bases at V and 6 bases at J, with 11 bases between. The CDR3 length is 13 residues. This CDR3 reads CASSFIRGAEAFF. CDR3 DNA sequence: TGTGCCAGCAGTTTTATACGGGGCGCTGAAGCTTTCTTT.

The chain joins TRBV7-2 to TRBJ2-3; TRBD2 matches at 8 bases. The germline V gene has CDR1 SGHTA and CDR2 FQGNSA. There are 16 residues in the CDR3. With V trimmed by 4 bases and J by 2 bases, 8 bases remained unmatched. Here the CDR3 reads CASSWSSGAVTDTQYF. CDR3 bases: TGTGCCAGCAGCTGGAGTAGCGGGGCGGTCACAGATACGCAGTATTTT.

This clone was seen only a few times. The chain combines TRBV3-1 (or the pseudogene TRBV3-2) with TRBJ2-4, with D possibly TRBD1 on 5 matching bases. V lost 0 bases to trimming and J lost 0 bases, with 12 bases between them. CDR3 length: 17 residues. CDR1 LGHDT and CDR2 YNNKEL come from the germline V gene (reference sequence). This CDR3 is CASSQEAGWVAKNIQYF. Here the CDR3 DNA reads TGTGCCAGCAGCCAAGAGGCAGGGTGGGTAGCCAAAAACATTCAGTACTTC.